This record concerns one TCR beta chain sequence. The record originates from a study of healthy donors' naive CD4 and CD8 T cells. Whole-study context: Donors came from three age groups: 20-25, 40-50 and 60-70 years.

The V gene end was trimmed by 7 bases and the J gene end by 4 bases; junction bases not matched to a gene: 4. The germline V gene encodes CDR1 SQVTM and CDR2 ANQGSEA. The CDR3 length is 12 residues. Each TCR library used around 500 ng of total RNA and a linear amplification protocol. A single record per CDR3 protein comes from TCRdb applying MiXCR to the reads. The sample shows about 180,000 distinct CDR3 sequences, 65% to 80% of them seen only once. The specimen was naive CD4+ and CD8+ T cells sorted from blood, pooled from several donors. The clonotype originates from a pool of human donors in good health; the sample pools cells from several healthy donors. The chain joins TRBV29-1 to TRBJ1-2, with TRBD1 identical over 9 bases. Written as DNA, the CDR3 is TGCAGCGCTTCACAGGGGGCCTATGGCTACACCTTC. It specifies CSASQGAYGYTF.